This record concerns one T cell receptor beta chain sequence. Produced via immunoSEQ multiplex PCR; TCRdb's table is partial and in-frame only. Of some 27,000 clones in the sample, 75% to 90% are singletons; the top ten hold around 0.8%. The data were obtained in a study of T cell changes during pregnancy in multiple sclerosis. The receptor was derived from a female donor with multiple sclerosis, enrolled in a pregnancy study. Sample: CD4+ T cells from peripheral blood mononuclear cells, taken in the second trimester of pregnancy.

For the CDR3, the DNA is TGTGCCAGCAGCGTGGGAGAGGAGACCCAGTACTTC. Its translation: CASSVGEETQYF. The rearrangement joins TRBV9 to TRBJ2-5; a possible D gene is TRBD2 (5 bases). Trimming stripped 2 bases from V and 5 bases from J, with 7 bases between. The germline CDR1 and CDR2 sequences are SGDLS and YYNGEE. This CDR3 has 12 amino acids. The whole variable domain, filled in from reference TRBV9 and TRBJ2-5, reads DSGVTQTPKHLITATGQRVTLRCSPRSGDLSVYWYQQSLDQGLQFLIQYYNGEERAKGNILERFSAQQFPDLHSELNLSSLELGDSALYFCASSVGEETQYFGPGTRLLVL.